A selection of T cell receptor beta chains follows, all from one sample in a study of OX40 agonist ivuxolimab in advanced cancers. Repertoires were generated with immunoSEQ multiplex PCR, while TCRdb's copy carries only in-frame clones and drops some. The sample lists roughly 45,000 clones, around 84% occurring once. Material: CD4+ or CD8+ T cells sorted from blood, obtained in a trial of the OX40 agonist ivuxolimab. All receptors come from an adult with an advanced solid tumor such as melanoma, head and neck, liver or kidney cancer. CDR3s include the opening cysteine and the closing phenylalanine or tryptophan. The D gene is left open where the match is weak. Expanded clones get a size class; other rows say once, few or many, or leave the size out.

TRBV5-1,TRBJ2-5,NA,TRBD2,TGCGCCAGCAGCACCCGCTCTAGGGAGGGACCCCAGTACTTC,CASSTRSREGPQYF
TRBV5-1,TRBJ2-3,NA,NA,TGCGCCAGCAGCTTGGCCGGTATCGATACGCAGTATTTT,CASSLAGIDTQYF
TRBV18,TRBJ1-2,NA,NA,TGTGCCAGCTCACCACCGGTGGTAGGGGGTGGCTACACCTTC,CASSPPVVGGGYTF
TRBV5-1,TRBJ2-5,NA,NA,TGCGCCAGCACCCCCGGGACTTCAACACAAGAGACCCAGTACTTC,CASTPGTSTQETQYF
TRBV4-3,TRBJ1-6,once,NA,TGCGCCAGCAGCCAAGATTCGGGTAATTCACCCCTCCACTTT,CASSQDSGNSPLHF
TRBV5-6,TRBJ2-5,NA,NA,TGTGCCAGCAGCTTGGGGGCGGGAGAGACCCAGTACTTC,CASSLGAGETQYF
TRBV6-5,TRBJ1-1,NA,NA,TGTGCCAGCAGTTACTGGGGGGCCGGAGGGAACACTGAAGCTTTCTTT,CASSYWGAGGNTEAFF
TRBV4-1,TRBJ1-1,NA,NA,TGCGCCAGCAGCCAAGCCCAGGGTTGGAAAGCTTTCTTT,CASSQAQGWKAFF
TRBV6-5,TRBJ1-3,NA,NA,TGTGCCAGCACAGGCGAACCGGGAAACACCATATATTTT,CASTGEPGNTIYF
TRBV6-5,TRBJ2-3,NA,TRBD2,TGTGCCAGCAGGTCAACTAGCGGACGCACAGATACGCAGTATTTT,CASRSTSGRTDTQYF
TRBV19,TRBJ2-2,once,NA,TGTGCCAGTAGTTTAGGACAAGCCGGGGAGCTGTTTTTT,CASSLGQAGELFF
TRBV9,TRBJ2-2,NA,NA,TGTGCCAGCAGCGTATCCCCAGGGGAGAACACCGGGGAGCTGTTTTTT,CASSVSPGENTGELFF
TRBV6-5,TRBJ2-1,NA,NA,TGTGCCAGCAGTTACGCTTCAGGGGGAGGCTATGAGCAGTTCTTC,CASSYASGGGYEQFF
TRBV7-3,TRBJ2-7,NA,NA,TGTGCCAGCAGCTTTTCTGGGGAGTACGAGCAGTACTTC,CASSFSGEYEQYF
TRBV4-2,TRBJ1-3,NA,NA,TGTGCCAGCAGCCAAGACAGGGGATCTGGAAACACCATATATTTT,CASSQDRGSGNTIYF
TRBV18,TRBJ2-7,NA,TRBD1,TGTGCCAGCTCACCACGGGACAGGGAAACCGAGCAGTACTTC,CASSPRDRETEQYF
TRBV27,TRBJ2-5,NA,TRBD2,TGTGCCAGCAGTCCTGGACTAGCGGGGGGCGGGTACCAAGAGACCCAGTACTTC,CASSPGLAGGGYQETQYF
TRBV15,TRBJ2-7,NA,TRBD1,TGTGCCACCAGCCGTGGACAGGGGGCCTACGAGCAGTACTTC,CATSRGQGAYEQYF